Sequencing of this TCR beta chain was carried out in a study of tumor-infiltrating lymphocytes in oesophageal squamous cell carcinoma. The sample holds many counts of this clonotype. V was pared by 6 bases and J by 2 bases, with 5 bases of the junction left unmatched. CDR3 length: 15 residues. From germline, CDR1 is SNHLY and CDR2 FYNNEI. TCRdb reprocessed the PCR reads with MiXCR, giving one entry per CDR3 protein. The table lists approximately 10,000 distinct CDR3 sequences, roughly 52% of them singletons. Sequenced material: esophageal tumor tissue. The J gene is TRBJ2-5, the V gene TRBV2, with 11 bases identical to TRBD2. The TCR comes from a female donor with esophageal squamous cell carcinoma. CDR3: CASRETSGAQETQYF. DNA for the CDR3: TGTGCCAGCAGGGAGACTAGCGGGGCGCAAGAGACCCAGTACTTC. The variable domain in full, completed from reference TRBV2 and TRBJ2-5, reads EPEVTQTPSHQVTQMGQEVILRCVPISNHLYFYWYRQILGQKVEFLVSFYNNEISEKSEIFDDQFSVERPDGSNFTLKIRSTKLEDSAMYFCASRETSGAQETQYFGPGTRLLVL.